The 27 T cell receptor beta chains presented below share a single source sample, sequenced in a study of tumor-infiltrating lymphocytes in localized non-small cell lung cancer. The table came from immunoSEQ multiplex PCR; TCRdb's copy has only in-frame clones and leaves some out. The sample gives about 16,000 clones, less than 80% of which show up once; over 5% is in the top ten. Sequenced sample: lung tumor tissue. The receptors were sampled from a human donor with non-small cell lung cancer.

The chain has TRBV15 and TRBJ2-5; 10 nucleotides align to TRBD1. The CDR3 has 16 residues. V lost 5 bases to trimming and J lost 4 bases; unmatched junction nucleotides: 10. Germline V gene data show CDR1 as LNHNV and CDR2 as YYDKDF (reference sequence). The CDR3 here is CATSGFRDRGGETQYF. CDR3 in DNA: TGTGCCACCAGCGGATTCCGGGACAGGGGTGGAGAGACCCAGTACTTC.

The chain carries TRBV5-4 and TRBJ2-5, with 12 bases matching TRBD2. This CDR3 has 18 amino acids. Germline V lookup: CDR1 SGHNT, CDR2 YYREEE (reference sequence). J was trimmed by 5 bases and V by 3 bases; bases with no gene match: 14. CDR3 sequence (DNA): TGTGCCAGCAGCTCGGCACCTAGCGGGAGGGCCAGGGGGGAGACCCAGTACTTC. Encoded protein: CASSSAPSGRARGETQYF.

In its sample, this clone was seen a few times. The gene calls are TRBV2 and TRBJ2-5; 14 bases fit TRBD2. CDR3 size: 12 residues. V shed 8 bases, J shed 7 bases, and the junction held 0 bases outside the gene matches. Germline CDR1 reads SNHLY; CDR2 reads FYNNEI. For the CDR3, the DNA is TGTGCCAGCGGACTAGCGGGAGGGACCCAGTACTTC. The encoded protein is CASGLAGGTQYF.

This chain links TRBV4-3 with TRBJ2-5; a possible D gene is TRBD2 (5 bases). V dropped 0 bases and J dropped 6 bases, with 17 bases sitting between them. The CDR3 is 16 amino acids. In germline, CDR1 is LGHNA, CDR2 YSLEER. The CDR3 loop reads CASSQDLRAARQTQYF. The DNA for the CDR3 is TGCGCCAGCAGCCAAGATTTGAGGGCGGCTAGGCAGACCCAGTACTTC.

This chain links TRBV7-9 with TRBJ2-7; perhaps TRBD2 as D (6 bases). The CDR3 has 12 amino acids. The V end lost 5 bases, the J end lost 7 bases, and 12 bases lay between the germline ends. Germline-derived CDR1 and CDR2 are SEHNR and FQNEAQ (reference sequence). CDR3 region: CASSPTRGEQYF. The CDR3 nucleotides are TGTGCCAGCAGCCCCACCCGGGGGGAGCAGTACTTC. The full variable domain, in which reference TRBV7-9 and TRBJ2-7 provide the parts outside the CDR3, is DTGVSQNPRHKITKRGQNVTFRCDPISEHNRLYWYRQTLGQGPEFLTYFQNEAQLEKSRLLSDRFSAERPKGSFSTLEIQRTEQGDSAMYLCASSPTRGEQYFGPGTRLTVT.

This chain links TRBV11-1 with TRBJ2-3; either TRBD1 or TRBD2 may fit D (5 bases each). The V end was cut by 5 bases, the J end by 2 bases, with 17 bases between. This CDR3 is 16 amino acids long. CDR1 SGHAT and CDR2 FQDESV come from the germline V gene (reference sequence). The CDR3 DNA follows: TGTGCCAGCAGCCCTTATTGGGACCAATACACAGATACGCAGTATTTT. This codes for CASSPYWDQYTDTQYF. Together with reference TRBV11-1 and TRBJ2-3, the CDR3 gives the full variable domain: EAEVAQSPRYKITEKSQAVAFWCDPISGHATLYWYRQILGQGPELLVQFQDESVVDDSQLPKDRFSAERLKGVDSTLKIQPAELGDSAMYLCASSPYWDQYTDTQYFGPGTRLTVL.

V gene TRBV7-6 combines with J gene TRBJ2-3, with a weak D call TRBD2 (5 bases). The V gene lost 0 bases and the J gene lost 4 bases, with 11 bases spanning the gap. Germline CDR1 and CDR2: SGHVS and FNYEAQ. The CDR3 has 15 amino acids. CDR3 DNA: TGTGCCAGCAGCTTAGCTAGGGTTAGCGCAGATACGCAGTATTTT. The encoded protein is CASSLARVSADTQYF.

The J gene is TRBJ1-2, the V gene TRBV7-2, with 7 positions matching TRBD1. The CDR3 extends over 15 amino acids. With V trimmed by 5 bases and J by 2 bases, 8 bases remained unmatched. Germline assignment: CDR1 SGHTA and CDR2 FQGNSA. CDR3 in DNA: TGTGCCAGCAGCCCCCGACAGGGAAACAACTATGGCTACACCTTC. It yields the protein CASSPRQGNNYGYTF.

This clone was found a few times. V and J are TRBV12-1 and TRBJ2-5; the D call of TRBD2 is as the table states it, not checked on the DNA. TRBV12-1 has pseudogene status. The CDR3 sequence is 15 residues long. CDR3 sequence (DNA): TGTGCCAGCAGTCCGACTAGCGGGAGTACGGAGACCCAGTACTTC. As protein: CASSPTSGSTETQYF.

The DNA of the CDR3 is TGCAGTGCTCTCGCCTCCTACGAGCAGTACTTC. Protein product: CSALASYEQYF. The chain recombines TRBV20-1 with TRBJ2-7; D not certain. Germline CDR1 and CDR2: DFQATT and SNEGSKA (reference sequence). V gave up 5 bases and J gave up 0 bases, with 5 bases separating them. This CDR3 is 11 amino acids long.

This rearrangement joins TRBV19 to TRBJ2-1; 13 bases fit TRBD2. Unmatched junction bases numbered 4, after V lost 3 bases and J lost 8 bases. This CDR3 comprises 15 residues. Germline CDR1 is LNHDA and CDR2 is SQIVND (reference sequence). The CDR3 is CASSMWTSGSDEQFF. The CDR3, as DNA: TGTGCCAGTAGTATGTGGACTAGCGGGAGTGATGAGCAGTTCTTC.

The chain links TRBV6-6 to TRBJ1-4, with a possible D match to TRBD1 (5 bases). This CDR3 has 15 amino acids. Germline CDR1 MNHNY, CDR2 SVGAGI (reference sequence). V lost 0 bases, J lost 2 bases, and 7 bases lay in between. The CDR3 DNA reads as TGTGCCAGCAGTTACTCGGGGGGGACTAATGAAAAACTGTTTTTT. As protein: CASSYSGGTNEKLFF.

This rearrangement joins TRBV20-1 to TRBJ2-7; no definite D call. This CDR3 has 11 amino acids. CDR1 is DFQATT, CDR2 SNEGSKA, per germline (reference sequence). Trimming took off 8 bases at V and 2 bases at J, with 10 bases between the two ends. CDR3 sequence: CSPKTTYEQYF. In DNA, the CDR3 is TGCAGTCCTAAGACAACCTACGAGCAGTACTTC.

This clone was observed a handful of times. The J gene is TRBJ2-5, the V gene TRBV7-2, with TRBD1 matching over 7 bases. This CDR3 is built from 14 residues. Germline assignment: CDR1 SGHTA and CDR2 FQGNSA. With V trimmed by 6 bases and J by 4 bases, 8 bases remained unmatched. The CDR3 nucleotides are TGTGCCAGCAGTCGCCAGGGGGTGGGAGAGACCCAGTACTTC. Residues: CASSRQGVGETQYF.

V usage is TRBV10-3 and J usage is TRBJ2-1; D is ambiguous. Germline V gene sequence: CDR1 ENHRY, CDR2 SYGVKD. The CDR3 loop spans 13 amino acids. The germline V and J ends were trimmed by 4 bases and 8 bases, with 12 bases remaining between them. The CDR3 nucleotides are TGTGCCATCAGTGTCGACTCGCTCGATGAGCAGTTCTTC. It specifies CAISVDSLDEQFF.

V is TRBV7-9 and J is TRBJ2-5; 10 bases map to TRBD2. CDR3 size: 15 residues. Trimming at V came to 5 bases and at J to 5 bases, leaving 8 bases not matched to a gene. The V gene's germline CDR1 is SEHNR and CDR2 FQNEAQ (reference sequence). The CDR3 protein is CASSLKRGGLETQYF. The DNA of the CDR3 is TGTGCCAGCAGCCTGAAGCGGGGGGGATTGGAGACCCAGTACTTC.

The chain recombines TRBV15 with TRBJ2-2; 10 bases are a match to TRBD1. Germline values: CDR1 LNHNV, CDR2 YYDKDF (reference sequence). V lost 3 bases, J lost 10 bases, and 8 bases stayed unmatched. The CDR3 covers 15 residues. For the CDR3, the DNA is TGTGCCACCAGCAGCCTCCGGGACAGGGGTCAGGAGCTGTTTTTT. Protein sequence: CATSSLRDRGQELFF. Variable domain in full (rest from reference TRBV15 and TRBJ2-2): DAMVIQNPRYQVTQFGKPVTLSCSQTLNHNVMYWYQQKSSQAPKLLFHYYDKDFNNEADTPDNFQSRRPNTSFCFLDIRSPGLGDTAMYLCATSSLRDRGQELFFGEGSRLTVL.

This chain uses TRBV9 with TRBJ2-6; unclear D gene. The V gene's germline CDR1 is SGDLS and CDR2 YYNGEE. V gave up 3 bases and J gave up 3 bases, with 4 bases separating them. The CDR3 is made up of 13 amino acids. CDR3 protein: CASSALGANVLTF. In nucleotides, the CDR3 is TGTGCCAGCAGCGCACTTGGGGCCAACGTCCTGACTTTC.

The chain has TRBV19 and TRBJ1-2, with D perhaps matching TRBD1 (6 bases). Per the germline V gene, CDR1 is LNHDA and CDR2 is SQIVND (reference sequence). Trimming removed 1 base at V and 2 bases at J, with 17 bases between. This CDR3 has 17 amino acids. The chain's CDR3 is CASSIGGPRSRNYGYTF. The CDR3 DNA reads as TGTGCCAGTAGTATAGGGGGGCCAAGGTCGAGGAACTATGGCTACACCTTC.

The chain couples TRBV30 to TRBJ2-3; no definite D call. In germline, CDR1 is GTSNPN, CDR2 SVGIG (reference sequence). The CDR3 runs to 14 residues. Trimming shortened V by 1 base and J by 4 bases, and 12 bases separated the two germline ends. CDR3 coding DNA: TGTGCCTGGAGTGCAGGCGGAGTAGCAGATACGCAGTATTTT. Its translation is CAWSAGGVADTQYF.

The genes are TRBV9 and TRBJ2-3; D might be TRBD1 or TRBD2, each matching 6 bases. The CDR3 covers 15 residues. Germline assignment: CDR1 SGDLS and CDR2 YYNGEE. V shed 4 bases and J shed 5 bases, with 17 bases lying between them. CDR3 residues: CASSPQEGGGDTQYF. CDR3 in DNA: TGTGCCAGCAGCCCACAGGAGGGGGGCGGAGATACGCAGTATTTT.

The chain links TRBV29-1 to TRBJ2-5, with D unclear. CDR1 SQVTM and CDR2 ANQGSEA come from the germline V gene. The CDR3 spans 12 residues. Trimming took 5 bases from V and 5 from J, leaving 12 bases between them. The CDR3 sequence is CSVSTAWETQYF. For the CDR3, the DNA is TGCAGCGTTTCCACAGCCTGGGAGACCCAGTACTTC.

The sample holds a few counts of this clone. The chain couples TRBV5-8 to TRBJ1-1; D is ambiguous. CDR1 and CDR2 (germline): SGHTS, YDEGEE. This CDR3 spans 13 amino acids. V was clipped by 5 bases and J by 2 bases, with 10 bases between them. Here the CDR3 reads CASRRTRNTEAFF. The CDR3 nucleotides read TGTGCCAGCAGGCGTACAAGAAACACTGAAGCTTTCTTT.

This chain joins TRBV6-5 and TRBJ2-7, with D tentatively TRBD2 (6 bases). The V end lost 5 bases, the J end lost 4 bases, and 15 bases lay between the germline ends. This CDR3 comprises 14 residues. CDR1 MNHEY and CDR2 SVGAGI come from the germline V gene. The CDR3 here is CASSPLGRTYEQYF. In nucleotides, the CDR3 is TGTGCCAGCAGTCCCCTGGGGAGGACTTACGAGCAGTACTTC.

This chain connects TRBV5-6 to TRBJ2-7; 10 bases match TRBD1. Per the germline V gene, CDR1 is SGHDT and CDR2 is YYEEEE. The ends lost 0 bases at V and 5 bases at J; junction bases unmatched: 5. CDR3 size: 15 residues. CDR3 coding DNA: TGTGCCAGCAGCTTGGCGGGGACAGGGGACCACGAGCAGTACTTC. It yields the protein CASSLAGTGDHEQYF. The variable domain in full, with the rest retrieved from reference TRBV5-6 and TRBJ2-7, is DAGVTQSPTHLIKTRGQQVTLRCSPKSGHDTVSWYQQALGQGPQFIFQYYEEEERQRGNFPDRFSGHQFPNYSSELNVNALLLGDSALYLCASSLAGTGDHEQYFGPGTRLTVT.

The chain joins TRBV30 to TRBJ2-7, with 8 bases that match TRBD1. Germline V gene lookup returns CDR1 GTSNPN and CDR2 SVGIG (reference sequence). This CDR3 contains 11 residues. Trimming took 4 bases from V and 4 from J; bases not matched to a gene: 0. CDR3 DNA sequence: TGTGCCTGGAACAGGGGGTACGAGCAGTACTTC. It codes for CAWNRGYEQYF.

The chain joins TRBV6-5 to TRBJ1-3; D might be TRBD1 (5 bases). Germline CDR1 reads MNHEY; CDR2 reads SVGAGI. Trimming shortened V by 6 bases and J by 2 bases, and 8 bases separated the two germline ends. The CDR3 spans 13 residues. The CDR3 loop is CASRGGAGNTIYF. CDR3 coding DNA: TGTGCCAGCAGGGGAGGGGCTGGAAACACCATATATTTT.